This T cell receptor beta chain originates from a study of OX40 agonist ivuxolimab in advanced cancers. In the study overall: The eligibility criteria allowed prior anti-PD-1, anti-PD-L1 or anti-CTLA-4 therapy, and 40% had some. Three patients got partial responses; one had hepatocellular carcinoma and two had cutaneous melanoma.

On cycle 4 day 1 and cycle 7 day 1, as well as at baseline, blood was sampled. The J segment lost 4 bases and the V segment lost 6 bases, leaving 7 bases of the junction unmatched. The CDR3 has 15 amino acids. CDR1 MDHEN and CDR2 SYDVKM come from the germline V gene. Study-wide results and limits: Compared with CD4+, CD8+ T cells on average had more expanded clones.

Data came from immunoSEQ multiplex PCR; TCRdb stores just in-frame clones and leaves some out. Among over 95,000 clones, 91% were seen once, and the ten largest hold around 0.3%. About this clone: Its antigen is undetermined.

The chain carries TRBV28 and TRBJ1-5, with 9 positions matching TRBD1. The TCR was taken from an adult with an advanced solid tumor such as melanoma, head and neck, liver or kidney cancer. Specimen: CD4+ or CD8+ T cells sorted from blood, collected in a trial of the OX40 agonist ivuxolimab. In nucleotides, the CDR3 is TGTGCCAGCAGATCCCCGACAGGGGGAAATCAGCCCCAGCATTTT. This gives the protein CASRSPTGGNQPQHF.